The rows below give T cell receptor beta chains drawn from one sample of a study of blood T cell repertoires in COVID-19. Generated by immunoSEQ multiplex PCR, the TCRdb table keeps only in-frame clones and is missing some. The data contain 250,000 to 300,000 clones, approximately 88% of them singletons. The sequenced material came from peripheral blood. The source of these receptors is a man in his fifties with acute or convalescent COVID-19. The conserved cysteine and the conserved F or W are not part of the CDR3 here. Fields, in order: V gene, J gene, CDR3 protein.

>TRBV5-1|TRBJ2-7
ASSLGTLYEQY
>TRBV27|TRBJ2-3
ASSLTTSGGITDTQY
>TRBV9|TRBJ2-1
ASSLSVYNEQF
>TRBV3-1/TRBV3-2|TRBJ2-5
ASSQDARLAGGRQY
>TRBV3-1/TRBV3-2|TRBJ2-1
ASSQDANGEEQF
>TRBV7-9|TRBJ2-2
ASSLVGAGELF
>TRBV6-5|TRBJ2-1
ASSTRDRDGNEQF
>TRBV27|TRBJ2-2
ASRDAQGAGELF
>TRBV7-2|TRBJ1-6
ASSLRQATYNSPLH
>TRBV5-1|TRBJ2-5
ASSLRGTVGETQY
>TRBV5-4|TRBJ1-2
ASSLATGVGGYT
>TRBV5-6|TRBJ2-7
ASSPGQGLYEQY
>TRBV30|TRBJ2-3
ARSLSPGDTQY
>TRBV27|TRBJ1-1
ASTTGGVGNTEAF
>TRBV19|TRBJ1-6
ASSRKTGIESPLH
>TRBV7-8|TRBJ1-5
ASSFKAGVNQPQH
>TRBV9|TRBJ1-6
ASSVGTASNSPLH
>TRBV5-1|TRBJ2-1
ASSLGQEGDEQF
>TRBV5-1|TRBJ2-3
ASKSSVSTDTQY
>TRBV7-2|TRBJ1-2
ASSLTFIYGYT
>TRBV10-3|TRBJ1-1
AIIGQRSTEAF
>TRBV5-1|TRBJ2-5
ASSLARGRETQY
>TRBV12-3/TRBV12-4|TRBJ2-5
ASRLMAGETQY
>TRBV6-5|TRBJ1-2
ASSTRGIANYGYT
>TRBV9|TRBJ2-5
ASSFQGRREETQY
>TRBV12-5|TRBJ2-7
ASGLPTGANEQY
>TRBV7-9|TRBJ1-2
ASSPIGGENYGYT
>TRBV3-1/TRBV3-2|TRBJ2-2
ASSPLGSGGAYRELF
>TRBV15|TRBJ1-5
ATSRGGGSSNQPQH
>TRBV2|TRBJ2-2
ASRGQTNTGELF
>TRBV4-2|TRBJ2-3
ASSQERGQGDTQY
>TRBV6-5|TRBJ2-7
ASSVAGSDEQY
>TRBV6-5|TRBJ2-5
ASSYLTGGETQY